This T cell receptor (beta chain) came from a study of shared clonotypes between healthy human individuals. Clones were sequenced by immunoSEQ multiplex PCR, and TCRdb holds only the in-frame ones, with some missing. This sample has around 2,000,000 clones, with roughly 94% found just once. The CDR3 covers 13 residues. In germline, CDR1 is KGHSH, CDR2 LQKENI. V lost 3 bases to trimming and J lost 2 bases; unmatched junction nucleotides: 0. This clone was observed a few times. This CDR3 is also generated by other DNA sequences in the sample. The receptor comes from a man aged 18-30 years in good health. The rearrangement links TRBV18 to TRBJ2-5, with 7 bases identical to TRBD2. The sample was naive CD4+ T cells sorted from blood. Subset in this sample: CD45RA+ positively selected. This CDR3 reads CASSPGLQETQYF. In nucleotides, the CDR3 is TGTGCCAGCTCACCGGGACTACAAGAGACCCAGTACTTC.